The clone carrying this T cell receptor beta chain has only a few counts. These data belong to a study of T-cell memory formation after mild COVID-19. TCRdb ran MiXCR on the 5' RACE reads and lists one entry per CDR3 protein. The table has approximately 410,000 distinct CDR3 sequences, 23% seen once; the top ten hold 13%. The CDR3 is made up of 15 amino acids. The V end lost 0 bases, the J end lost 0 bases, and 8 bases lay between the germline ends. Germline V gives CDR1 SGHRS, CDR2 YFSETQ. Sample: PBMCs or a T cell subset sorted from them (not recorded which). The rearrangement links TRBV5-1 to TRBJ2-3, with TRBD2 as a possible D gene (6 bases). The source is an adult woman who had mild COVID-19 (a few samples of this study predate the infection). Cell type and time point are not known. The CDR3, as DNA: TGCGCCAGCAGCTTGGATGCGGGGAGCACAGATACGCAGTATTTT. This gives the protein CASSLDAGSTDTQYF. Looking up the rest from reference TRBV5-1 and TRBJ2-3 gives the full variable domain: KAGVTQTPRYLIKTRGQQVTLSCSPISGHRSVSWYQQTPGQGLQFLFEYFSETQRNKGNFPGRFSGRQFSNSRSEMNVSTLELGDSALYLCASSLDAGSTDTQYFGPGTRLTVL.